This T cell receptor (beta chain) is drawn from a study of shared clonotypes between healthy human individuals (dated by TCRdb to 2018 to 2021). As for the study more broadly: The cohort comprised a couple of women and three men aged 18 to 49 years. For each donor, three plates each were used for CD4 naive and CD4 memory, two plates were used for CD8 naive, and one plate was used for CD8 memory. Blood TCR repertoires of five healthy adults were deeply sequenced to estimate repertoire size and the extent of clonotype sharing between individuals. Different laboratories and diverse techniques were used to prepare libraries and sequence TCR repertoires, to increase sequencing depth and limit assay-specific biases. Per donor, leukapheresis produced somewhere between about 0.9 and 10 billion PBMCs.

TCR CDR3 regions were amplified from genomic DNA by multiplex PCR using the deep immunoSEQ assay. Extracted genomic DNA from each cell subset was spread evenly across all wells of several immunoSEQ 96-well plates, with each plate serving as a replicate. For sorted subsets, approximately 200 ng of genomic DNA, equivalent to some 33,000 T cell genomes, went into each replicate PCR. Purified libraries were measured with a Qubit 3.0 fluorometer, size-checked on a Bioanalyzer 2100, and measured again with the KAPA Library Quantification kit. Every immunoSEQ 96-well plate was sequenced on a dedicated single-read 150-cycle Illumina NextSeq 550 flow cell. As for the original processing: Because only junctional sequences without quality scores were contained in the immunoSEQ output, filtering matching that applied to full-length reads could not be performed. Sequences were annotated with PyIR, a Python wrapper for IgBLAST v1.9, using IMGT germline references to assign V/J genes and CDR3. Reads with weak V/J assignments (E-value above 1e-6), missing CDR3, stop codons, out-of-frame junctions, or ambiguous translated residues were removed. A V3J clonotype was defined by an identical inferred V gene, J gene, and CDR3 amino acid sequence. Percentage overlap between repertoires was computed as shared unique clonotypes divided by the size of the smaller repertoire. Richness of each repertoire was evaluated using RTK rarefaction, the Chao1 estimator, and Recon v2.1 estimates of unobserved clonotypes. For all TCRbeta clonotypes obtained by the gDNA method from four donors, generation probabilities were computed with OLGA. What TCRdb holds here is the immuneACCESS table cut down to in-frame rearrangements. Part of the clones is not present; checked against another copy, under half of the missing clones reflect an unresolved V gene, and the others are unexplained. The V and J calls and clone size are taken from that table; D and trimming were inferred from the DNA. This sample is represented by about 1 million clones; around 76% of them were singletons. The ten biggest clones cover 1.4% to 1.5% of the sample.

Comment on this clone: Which antigen it targets is not known. Base qualities are not recorded, but no much larger clone differs from it by a single base.

The CDR3, cysteine through phenylalanine, is 13 amino acids long. Here the CDR3 DNA is all that survives: 39 bases in frame from base 1. Trimming removed 1 base from V and 12 bases from J, leaving 13 bases between the germline ends. Based on the germline V gene, the CDR1 and CDR2 sequences are SGHAT and FQNNGV. Healthy HIV-negative adults with no recently reported acute infections or vaccinations were included as donors. Every donor was a Caucasian adult living in Nashville, Tennessee, USA. CD4+ T cells were enriched through magnetic negative selection, after which naive cells were positively selected on CD45RA and the remaining negative fraction served as the memory subset. Blood was collected by leukapheresis, and PBMCs were isolated by Ficoll-Histopaque density gradient centrifugation and then cryopreserved in liquid nitrogen vapor phase. Analytical flow cytometry was used to check the purity and quantity of each magnetically sorted T cell population. Each sorted fraction had its genomic DNA isolated and then quantified by UV absorbance on a Nanodrop 2000c.

General study outcomes and caveats: Estimated clonotype richness was generally larger for naive than for memory subsets. Clonotypes shared by all four sorted-subset donors showed higher generation probabilities than non-shared clonotypes. Only blood was sampled, and tissue TCR repertoires likely differ from those in blood. Because the study included a small number of donors, the genetic and exposure-history diversity represented was limited. Rarefaction of sorted-subset datasets indicated incomplete sequencing despite the large sequencing depth. Based on pairwise subsampling, the degree of clonotype sharing among donors was expected to be affected by sequencing depth. Sharing across a few donors was observed for roughly 5% of naive CD4, 3% to 4% of naive CD8, about 2.3% of memory CD4, and 0.4% of memory CD8 clonotypes.

The sequence is built from TRBV11-2 and TRBJ2-1; the D gene is possibly TRBD2, with 6 bases matching. The TCR comes from a man in his late teens or twenties in good health. Sample: memory CD4+ T cells sorted from blood. This specimen's cell subset or site label, per the study, means: CD45RA-negative fraction. The nucleotide sequence is given as TGTGCCAGCAGCTTAGGAGGCGGGGTGGGGCAGTTCTTC. It translates as CASSLGGGVGQFF.